The rows below give T cell receptor beta chains drawn from one sample of a study of cytomegalovirus exposure and HLA in healthy donors. The protocol was immunoSEQ multiplex PCR, while the TCRdb copy is restricted to in-frame clones and leaves out a portion. The profile shows 60,000 to 80,000 clones, around 94% of them singletons. The sequencing sample was made of PBMCs. The receptors stem from a woman between 18 and 29 years old in good health and CMV-seropositive. Both conserved end residues are part of each CDR3. The order of the fields is J gene, D gene, clone size, V gene, CDR3 DNA, CDR3 protein. A D gene is named only where the DNA matches it firmly. Size is omitted from some rows. Given values are once, few, many or a class for expanded clones.

j_gene: TRBJ2-7
d_gene: TRBD2
abundance: NA
v_gene: TRBV5-6
CDR3nt: TGTGCCAGCAGCTTAGGACTAGCTGCCAACGAGCAGTACTTC
CDR3aa: CASSLGLAANEQYF

j_gene: TRBJ1-6
d_gene: TRBD1
abundance: NA
v_gene: TRBV7-6
CDR3nt: TGTGCCAGCAGCTCGCAACAGGGGGCCAATTCACCCCTCCACTTT
CDR3aa: CASSSQQGANSPLHF

j_gene: TRBJ1-2
d_gene: TRBD1
abundance: NA
v_gene: TRBV28
CDR3nt: TGTGCCAGCAGTTTTATTTATCGGGACAGGGAAAGTATGTACTATGGCTACACCTTC
CDR3aa: CASSFIYRDRESMYYGYTF

j_gene: TRBJ2-1
d_gene: NA
abundance: NA
v_gene: TRBV28
CDR3nt: TGTGCCAGCAGGATTCGGGATGAGCAGTTCTTC
CDR3aa: CASRIRDEQFF

j_gene: TRBJ2-7
d_gene: NA
abundance: NA
v_gene: TRBV7-9
CDR3nt: TGTGCCAGCAGCATGGACTCAAGCTCCTACGAGCAGTACTTC
CDR3aa: CASSMDSSSYEQYF

j_gene: TRBJ1-1
d_gene: TRBD1
abundance: NA
v_gene: TRBV29-1
CDR3nt: TGCAGCGCACAGGGGGCGCGGGGGGAAGCTTTCTTT
CDR3aa: CSAQGARGEAFF

j_gene: TRBJ1-2
d_gene: TRBD1
abundance: NA
v_gene: TRBV5-4
CDR3nt: TGTGCCAGCAGCTTGGGGACAGGGGGCGGTGGCTACACCTTC
CDR3aa: CASSLGTGGGGYTF

j_gene: TRBJ2-7
d_gene: TRBD1
abundance: NA
v_gene: TRBV18
CDR3nt: TGTGCCAGCTCACCACGGGACAGACTCTACGAGCAGTACTTC
CDR3aa: CASSPRDRLYEQYF

j_gene: TRBJ2-1
d_gene: NA
abundance: once
v_gene: TRBV28
CDR3nt: TGTGCCAGCACGAACGGGGAGACTAATGAGCAGTTCTTC
CDR3aa: CASTNGETNEQFF

j_gene: TRBJ1-2
d_gene: NA
abundance: NA
v_gene: TRBV5-1
CDR3nt: TGCGCCAGCAGCTTGGCGGGGGATGGCTACACCTTC
CDR3aa: CASSLAGDGYTF

j_gene: TRBJ2-1
d_gene: TRBD2
abundance: once
v_gene: TRBV27
CDR3nt: TGTGCCAGCGGCGGGAGCTCCTACAATGAGCAGTTCTTC
CDR3aa: CASGGSSYNEQFF

j_gene: TRBJ1-5
d_gene: NA
abundance: NA
v_gene: TRBV19
CDR3nt: TGTGCCAGTAGTAGGTCATCAGTTAGCAATCAGCCCCAGCATTTT
CDR3aa: CASSRSSVSNQPQHF

j_gene: TRBJ2-7
d_gene: TRBD2
abundance: NA
v_gene: TRBV2
CDR3nt: TGTGCCAGCCACAGGCCTGTGGGGGGGGAGCAGTACTTC
CDR3aa: CASHRPVGGEQYF

j_gene: TRBJ1-4
d_gene: NA
abundance: NA
v_gene: TRBV28
CDR3nt: TGTGCCAGCAGTTTACCGGACGAGGGGGAAAATGAAAAACTGTTTTTT
CDR3aa: CASSLPDEGENEKLFF

j_gene: TRBJ1-2
d_gene: TRBD1
abundance: NA
v_gene: TRBV6-5
CDR3nt: TGTGCCAGCAGATATGACAGGGCCCCTAACTATGGCTACACCTTC
CDR3aa: CASRYDRAPNYGYTF

j_gene: TRBJ1-5
d_gene: TRBD1
abundance: NA
v_gene: TRBV19
CDR3nt: TGTGCCAGTACCCCGGGACAGGAAAATCAGCCCCAGCATTTT
CDR3aa: CASTPGQENQPQHF

j_gene: TRBJ2-7
d_gene: NA
abundance: NA
v_gene: TRBV5-4
CDR3nt: TGTGCCAGCAGCTTACCCGGGACAAGCTCCTACGAGCAGTACTTC
CDR3aa: CASSLPGTSSYEQYF

j_gene: TRBJ2-5
d_gene: NA
abundance: NA
v_gene: TRBV2
CDR3nt: TGTGCCAGCACCAGAGGCCCGGGGAAGGAGACCCAGTACTTC
CDR3aa: CASTRGPGKETQYF

j_gene: TRBJ2-7
d_gene: TRBD1
abundance: NA
v_gene: TRBV5-7
CDR3nt: TGTGCCAGCAGCGTGGACAGGGTGGGTTCCTACGAGCAGTACTTC
CDR3aa: CASSVDRVGSYEQYF

j_gene: TRBJ1-2
d_gene: TRBD1
abundance: NA
v_gene: TRBV28
CDR3nt: TGTGCCAGCAGCGAGGCGGGGACAGGGGGAATAAGTGGCTACACCTTC
CDR3aa: CASSEAGTGGISGYTF

j_gene: TRBJ1-5
d_gene: TRBD1
abundance: NA
v_gene: TRBV7-8
CDR3nt: TGTGCCAGCAGCTTAGATGCAGGGGGATTTCAGCCCCAGCATTTT
CDR3aa: CASSLDAGGFQPQHF

j_gene: TRBJ2-7
d_gene: TRBD2
abundance: NA
v_gene: TRBV28
CDR3nt: TGTGCCAGCAGTTCACGCATCCGACAGGGGGCGTTAAATGGGGGACTAGCGGGACACGAGCAGTACTTC
CDR3aa: CASSSRIRQGALNGGLAGHEQYF

j_gene: TRBJ1-1
d_gene: NA
abundance: NA
v_gene: TRBV29-1
CDR3nt: TGCAGCGTTGTGGGCGTCGGTGAAGCTTTCTTT
CDR3aa: CSVVGVGEAFF

j_gene: TRBJ1-6
d_gene: TRBD1
abundance: NA
v_gene: TRBV4-1
CDR3nt: TGCGCCAGCAGCCAAACCCAATCGTACAGGGGGGGAAATTCACCCCTCCACTTT
CDR3aa: CASSQTQSYRGGNSPLHF

j_gene: TRBJ1-2
d_gene: TRBD1
abundance: NA
v_gene: TRBV6-5
CDR3nt: TGTGCCAGCAGGACAGGGGGCTATGGCTACACCTTC
CDR3aa: CASRTGGYGYTF

j_gene: TRBJ1-4
d_gene: TRBD1
abundance: NA
v_gene: TRBV19
CDR3nt: TGTGCCAGTAGTATAGATCGGCCAGGGGGCGGAGAAAAACTGTTTTTT
CDR3aa: CASSIDRPGGGEKLFF

j_gene: TRBJ1-1
d_gene: NA
abundance: NA
v_gene: TRBV6-6
CDR3nt: TGTGCCAGCAGTTACCACGGAGAGAACACTGAAGCTTTCTTT
CDR3aa: CASSYHGENTEAFF

j_gene: TRBJ2-7
d_gene: TRBD1
abundance: NA
v_gene: TRBV4-1
CDR3nt: TGCGCCAGCAGCCAAGCACGGGACAGGGGCGGAATCGCCTACGAGCAGTACTTC
CDR3aa: CASSQARDRGGIAYEQYF